The 25 T cell receptor beta chains below all came from one sample that was sequenced in a study of blood T cell repertoires in COVID-19. Profiled with immunoSEQ multiplex PCR; TCRdb holds only in-frame clones, not every one. The sample comprises about 370,000 clones, more than 80% of which are singletons, and less than 3.5% rests with the top ten. Sample: peripheral blood. The receptors come from a woman younger than 45 with COVID-19, enrolled during active disease.

The chain joins TRBV5-4 to TRBJ2-7; D is perhaps TRBD2 (6 bases). V lost 3 bases, J lost 4 bases, and 17 bases lay in between. The germline gives CDR1 SGHNT, CDR2 YYREEE (reference sequence). The CDR3 is made up of 15 amino acids. CDR3 protein: CASSSAGRRGYEQYV. The CDR3 DNA sequence: TGTGCCAGCAGCTCCGCGGGACGCCGCGGGTACGAGCAGTACGTC.

J is TRBJ1-2 and V is TRBV25-1; the match to TRBD1 covers 7 bases. After removal of 5 bases from V and 6 bases from J, the junction contained 9 bases not matched to a gene. The CDR3 is made up of 14 amino acids. Per germline, CDR1 MGHDK and CDR2 SYGVNS. CDR3 sequence (DNA): TGTGCCAGCAGTCCGAAACTGACAGGGAATGGCTACACCTTC. Residues: CASSPKLTGNGYTF.

J is TRBJ1-5 and V is TRBV19, with D perhaps matching TRBD1 (6 bases). Germline V lookup: CDR1 LNHDA, CDR2 SQIVND (reference sequence). CDR3 length: 15 amino acids. Trimming shortened V by 5 bases and J by 2 bases, and 13 bases separated the two germline ends. CDR3 DNA sequence: TGTGCCAGTAGTCTGGGGGCCAAGGGCAATCAGCCCCAGCATTTT. It is translated as CASSLGAKGNQPQHF. The entire variable domain, with the rest obtained from reference TRBV19 and TRBJ1-5, is as follows: DGGITQSPKYLFRKEGQNVTLSCEQNLNHDAMYWYRQDPGQGLRLIYYSQIVNDFQKGDIAEGYSVSREKKESFPLTVTSAQKNPTAFYLCASSLGAKGNQPQHFGDGTRLSIL.

V is TRBV30 and J is TRBJ2-3; 12 bases match TRBD2. The V and J ends lost 4 bases and 9 bases, in that order; junction bases with no gene match: 5. The CDR3 is made up of 13 amino acids. Germline V CDR1 and CDR2: GTSNPN, SVGIG (reference sequence). The CDR3 DNA sequence: TGTGCCTGGAAGACTAGCGGGAGAGACACGCAGTATTTT. Amino acid sequence: CAWKTSGRDTQYF.

This chain joins TRBV7-2 and TRBJ2-5; TRBD2 agrees at 11 bases. The CDR3 is 16 amino acids. With V trimmed by 5 bases and J by 5 bases, 10 bases remained unmatched. Germline CDR1 reads SGHTA; CDR2 reads FQGNSA. The CDR3 DNA sequence: TGTGCCAGCAGCCTCCGACTAGCGGGGTTATCGGAGACCCAGTACTTC. Amino acid sequence: CASSLRLAGLSETQYF.

This chain links TRBV5-1 with TRBJ2-5; possibly TRBD2 for D (5 bases). V lost 5 bases and J 5 bases, leaving 13 bases between the germline ends. Germline V gene lookup returns CDR1 SGHRS and CDR2 YFSETQ. The CDR3 extends over 13 amino acids. The CDR3 loop is CASSYPTGETQYF. Written as DNA, the CDR3 is TGCGCCAGCAGTTACCCGACGGGGGAGACCCAGTACTTC. Together with reference TRBV5-1 and TRBJ2-5, the CDR3 gives the full variable domain: KAGVTQTPRYLIKTRGQQVTLSCSPISGHRSVSWYQQTPGQGLQFLFEYFSETQRNKGNFPGRFSGRQFSNSRSEMNVSTLELGDSALYLCASSYPTGETQYFGPGTRLLVL.

The chain uses TRBV6-2 or TRBV6-3 and TRBJ2-5; 7 bases match TRBD2. V shed 2 bases, J shed 5 bases, and the junction held 2 bases outside the gene matches. Germline V gene lookup returns CDR1 MNHEY and CDR2 SVGEGT. The CDR3 totals 13 residues. The CDR3 nucleotides read TGTGCCAGCAGTTACGCGGGGGTGGAGACCCAGTACTTC. Protein product: CASSYAGVETQYF.

The V gene is TRBV5-8, the J gene TRBJ2-5; D ambiguous. CDR3 length equals 14 residues. Looked up from germline, CDR1 is SGHTS and CDR2 is YDEGEE. Trimming left V 0 bases short and J 2 bases short, with 8 bases between. As DNA, the CDR3 is TGTGCCAGCAGCTTGGACGTCAGACAAGAGACCCAGTACTTC. Its translation is CASSLDVRQETQYF.

The chain has TRBV5-6 and TRBJ2-5; 7 bases line up with TRBD1. The CDR3 loop spans 14 amino acids. With V trimmed by 1 base and J by 3 bases, 3 bases remained unmatched. CDR1 and CDR2 (germline): SGHDT, YYEEEE. As DNA, the CDR3 is TGTGCCAGCAGCTTGCAGGGGGTAGAAGAGACCCAGTACTTC. Translated, it gives CASSLQGVEETQYF. Looking up the rest from reference TRBV5-6 and TRBJ2-5 gives the full variable domain: DAGVTQSPTHLIKTRGQQVTLRCSPKSGHDTVSWYQQALGQGPQFIFQYYEEEERQRGNFPDRFSGHQFPNYSSELNVNALLLGDSALYLCASSLQGVEETQYFGPGTRLLVL.

This rearrangement joins TRBV18 to TRBJ1-1; 7 bases line up with TRBD1. This CDR3 spans 15 amino acids. Germline V CDR1 and CDR2: KGHSH, LQKENI. After removal of 3 bases from V and 2 bases from J, the junction contained 6 bases not matched to a gene. Here the CDR3 reads CASSPGTARNTEAFF. DNA of the CDR3: TGTGCCAGCTCACCCGGGACAGCAAGAAACACTGAAGCTTTCTTT.

The chain couples TRBV5-4 to TRBJ2-2; a weak D match, TRBD1 (6 bases). The CDR3 is made up of 14 amino acids. Germline-derived CDR1 and CDR2 are SGHNT and YYREEE (reference sequence). V gave up 3 bases and J gave up 7 bases, with 13 bases separating them. CDR3 protein: CASSSQGRVGELFF. CDR3 DNA: TGTGCCAGCAGCTCACAGGGAAGGGTCGGGGAGCTGTTTTTT. Complete variable domain (other parts from reference TRBV5-4 and TRBJ2-2): ETGVTQSPTHLIKTRGQQVTLRCSSQSGHNTVSWYQQALGQGPQFIFQYYREEENGRGNFPPRFSGLQFPNYSSELNVNALELDDSALYLCASSSQGRVGELFFGEGSRLTVL.

This chain joins TRBV28 and TRBJ1-5; 7 bases match TRBD1. Germline V gene data show CDR1 as MDHEN and CDR2 as SYDVKM. The CDR3 consists of 15 residues. Trimming took 5 bases from V and 0 from J; bases not matched to a gene: 4. In DNA form, the CDR3 reads TGTGCCAGCAGTCAGGGACAGCTTAGCAATCAGCCCCAGCATTTT. This encodes CASSQGQLSNQPQHF.

J is TRBJ2-7 and V is TRBV5-1; weak D call: TRBD2 (5 bases). From germline, CDR1 is SGHRS and CDR2 YFSETQ. V was trimmed by 0 bases and J by 2 bases, leaving 9 bases between them. CDR3 length equals 14 residues. The CDR3 sequence is CASSLGTGTYEQYF. The CDR3 DNA follows: TGCGCCAGCAGCTTGGGGACGGGGACCTACGAGCAGTACTTC.

This CDR3 is CASSLQVGHTEAFF. The CDR3 DNA is TGTGCCAGCAGCTTACAAGTGGGCCACACTGAAGCTTTCTTT. This chain uses TRBV11-1 with TRBJ1-1; D uncertain. The CDR3 length is 14 residues. Germline V gene sequence: CDR1 SGHAT, CDR2 FQDESV (reference sequence). V lost 2 bases and J 3 bases, leaving 10 bases between the germline ends.

The V and J genes are TRBV11-3 and TRBJ1-1; D uncertain. V was shortened by 6 bases and J by 0 bases, with 11 bases between the two germline ends. The germline gives CDR1 SGHNT, CDR2 YENEEA. This CDR3 spans 14 amino acids. CDR3 protein: CASRLTNMNTEAFF. CDR3 nucleotides: TGTGCCAGCAGACTGACAAATATGAACACTGAAGCTTTCTTT.

The genes are TRBV2 and TRBJ1-2, with D possibly TRBD1 on 6 matching bases. CDR1 is SNHLY, CDR2 FYNNEI, per germline. V lost 6 bases and J 2 bases, leaving 16 bases between the germline ends. The CDR3 is 15 amino acids. CDR3 protein: CASSRIGQPNYGYTF. As DNA, the CDR3 is TGTGCCAGCAGCAGGATAGGACAGCCAAACTATGGCTACACCTTC.

J is TRBJ1-6 and V is TRBV10-3; the D is unclear. Germline V lookup: CDR1 ENHRY, CDR2 SYGVKD. This CDR3 contains 11 residues. V dropped 2 bases and J dropped 14 bases, with 7 bases sitting between them. The CDR3 loop reads CAISEGGALHF. CDR3 DNA: TGTGCCATCAGTGAGGGCGGGGCCCTCCACTTT.

This clone was seen only once. The J gene is TRBJ2-3, the V gene TRBV6-6, with a tentative D call TRBD2 (5 bases). The CDR3 runs 16 residues. Between the trimmed V and J ends, which lost 5 bases and 0 bases, there was a span of 15 bases. Germline lookup yields CDR1 MNHNY and CDR2 SVGAGI (reference sequence). The CDR3 reads CASSPKVASSTDTQYF. In DNA form, the CDR3 reads TGTGCCAGCAGTCCTAAAGTAGCGAGCAGCACAGATACGCAGTATTTT.

This clone was seen only once. The V gene is TRBV12-5, the J gene TRBJ2-2; 11 bases are a match to TRBD2. V shed 0 bases and J 0 bases; nucleotides not matched to a gene: 6. The CDR3 sequence is 19 residues long. In germline, CDR1 is LGHNT, CDR2 FRNRAP. CDR3 sequence: CASGLVLLAGGSNTGELFF. The CDR3 DNA follows: TGTGCTAGTGGTTTGGTACTCCTAGCGGGAGGATCGAACACCGGGGAGCTGTTTTTT.

The V call is TRBV4-3, the J call TRBJ2-2; tentative D call: TRBD1 (6 bases). CDR1 LGHNA and CDR2 YSLEER come from the germline V gene. This CDR3 is 17 amino acids long. Trimming pared 0 bases from V and 2 bases from J, leaving 13 bases between. The CDR3 DNA is TGCGCCAGCAGCCAAGAATGGGGGCGGCTTAACACCGGGGAGCTGTTTTTT. This sequence encodes CASSQEWGRLNTGELFF.

This clone was counted once. The chain's CDR3 is CASTFGGVETQYF. The CDR3 coding sequence is TGTGCCAGCACCTTTGGTGGAGTAGAGACCCAGTACTTC. The chain uses TRBV5-6 and TRBJ2-5; D is unresolved. V shed 6 bases and J shed 4 bases, with 13 bases lying between them. The germline V gene encodes CDR1 SGHDT and CDR2 YYEEEE. The CDR3 runs to 13 residues.

The CDR3 DNA follows: TGTGCCAGCAGCGTAGTAACCGGGACAGGGATCCACGAGCAGTACTTC. Amino acid sequence: CASSVVTGTGIHEQYF. The chain has TRBV9 and TRBJ2-7; TRBD1 agrees at 9 bases. The ends lost 0 bases at V and 5 bases at J; junction bases unmatched: 9. Per the germline V gene, CDR1 is SGDLS and CDR2 is YYNGEE. The CDR3 length is 16 residues.

V and J are TRBV4-1 and TRBJ2-3; 15 bases are a match to TRBD2. The V and J ends lost 2 bases and 9 bases, in that order; junction bases with no gene match: 9. In germline, CDR1 is MGHRA, CDR2 YSYEKL. The CDR3 is 17 amino acids. As DNA, the CDR3 is TGCGCCAGCAGCCAAACGACTGGACTAGCGGGGGGGATGACGCAGTATTTT. Amino acids: CASSQTTGLAGGMTQYF.

DNA of the CDR3: TGCGCCAGCAGCTTGGCTAGCGGGAGTTTCGATGAGCAGTTCTTC. Residues: CASSLASGSFDEQFF. The chain uses TRBV5-1 and TRBJ2-1, with 10 bases identical to TRBD2. The germline gives CDR1 SGHRS, CDR2 YFSETQ. The V gene end was trimmed by 0 bases and the J gene end by 8 bases; junction bases not matched to a gene: 5. This CDR3 spans 15 amino acids.

The V gene is TRBV5-6, the J gene TRBJ1-2, with 8 bases lining up with TRBD1. The CDR3 runs to 15 residues. From germline, CDR1 is SGHDT and CDR2 YYEEEE. V trimming: 4 bases; J trimming: 8 bases; junction bases outside the gene matches: 13. DNA of the CDR3: TGTGCCAGCAGCCTAGGACAGGGATATCCATGGGGCTACACCTTC. Encoded protein: CASSLGQGYPWGYTF.